This T cell receptor beta chain is from a study of shared clonotypes between healthy human individuals. Study details: Per donor, three plates held CD4 naive cells, three held CD4 memory, two held CD8 naive and one held CD8 memory.

On this clone itself: The antigen is not known.

CDR1 is SQVTM, CDR2 ANQGSEA, per germline. The CDR3 runs 14 residues. V lost 3 bases to trimming and J lost 3 bases, with 15 bases between them. Cells designated naive CD8 were CD45RO-negative and were positively selected for CCR7, with terminally differentiated effector memory CD45RA+ cells excluded. Deep-level running was used for the assay. Once extracted for a subset, genomic DNA was divided evenly among several immunoSEQ plates. Libraries were prepared by immunoSEQ multiplex PCR; TCRdb keeps only in-frame clonotypes and omits some of them. This sample has about 680,000 clones; about 90% occur once, and the top ten carry approximately 22%. Overall study results and limits: A handful of donors showed sharing of about 5.5% of naive CD4 clonotypes.

The chain couples TRBV29-1 to TRBJ2-7, with D possibly TRBD1 on 5 matching bases. Sequencing used naive CD8+ T cells sorted from blood. The receptor's source is a man aged 25 to 45 in good health. CDR3 sequence: CSVEVLGDSYEQYF. The CDR3 DNA is TGCAGCGTTGAGGTTCTGGGTGACAGCTACGAGCAGTACTTC.